This entry lists 10 T cell receptor beta chains sequenced from one sample in a study of cytomegalovirus exposure and HLA in healthy donors. 13 Jbeta primers and 60 Vbeta primers were used for the PCR. This table comes from immunoSEQ multiplex PCR, and its TCRdb copy is limited to in-frame clones, with some not included. The repertoire consists of fewer than 120,000 clones, with just over 75% occurring once and the leading ten covering roughly 12%. Sequences were obtained from PBMCs. These receptor sequences come from a man between 25 and 39 years old in good health and CMV-seropositive.

The gene calls are TRBV9 and TRBJ2-1, with 8 positions matching TRBD2. Germline trimming cut 0 bases from V and 5 bases from J; bases unmatched to any gene: 10. CDR1 is SGDLS, CDR2 YYNGEE, per germline. The CDR3 has 17 amino acids. CDR3 region: CASSVEGRGGLNNEQFF. For the CDR3, the DNA is TGTGCCAGCAGCGTAGAGGGTCGGGGGGGGTTAAACAATGAGCAGTTCTTC.

This chain joins TRBV6-5 and TRBJ1-2; the match to TRBD1 covers 8 bases. This CDR3 region has 13 residues. V dropped 8 bases and J dropped 0; count of bases not matched to a gene: 2. Germline values: CDR1 MNHEY, CDR2 SVGAGI. The CDR3 nucleotides read TGTGCCAGCCAGACAGGGGCTAACTATGGCTACACCTTC. Its protein is CASQTGANYGYTF.

This clone appeared a few times. The chain recombines TRBV5-5 with TRBJ2-7; 7 bases agree with TRBD1. CDR1 and CDR2 (germline): SGHKS, YYEKEE (reference sequence). The V gene end was trimmed by 3 bases and the J gene end by 6 bases; junction bases not matched to a gene: 3. The CDR3 is 12 amino acids. The chain's CDR3 is CASSSHRGEQYF. As DNA, the CDR3 is TGTGCCAGCAGCTCCCACAGGGGCGAGCAGTACTTC.

The rearrangement links TRBV18 to TRBJ2-5; 12 nucleotides align to TRBD2. The CDR3 has 17 amino acids. CDR1 is KGHSH, CDR2 LQKENI, per germline. V lost 5 bases and J lost 3; bases outside the gene matches: 10. The CDR3, as DNA: TGTGCCAGCTCATCCTACACCCGACTAGCGGGGGAAGAGACCCAGTACTTC. Translating it yields CASSSYTRLAGEETQYF.

The V and J genes are TRBV14 and TRBJ1-2; D gene unclear. Germline CDR1 SGHDN, CDR2 FVKESK. The CDR3 consists of 13 residues. Trimming cost V 3 bases and J 2 bases, with 7 bases left between them. The CDR3 reads CASSHRENYGYTF. In nucleotides, the CDR3 is TGTGCCAGCAGCCATAGGGAGAACTATGGCTACACCTTC.

This chain links TRBV2 with TRBJ2-5, with 8 bases aligning to TRBD2. The CDR3 sequence is 13 residues long. Germline values: CDR1 SNHLY, CDR2 FYNNEI. Trimming took 11 bases from V and 5 from J; bases not matched to a gene: 10. CDR3 region: CALGRGARETQYF. The CDR3 nucleotides read TGTGCCCTGGGGCGGGGGGCTCGGGAGACCCAGTACTTC.

V and J are TRBV13 and TRBJ2-5; the match to TRBD1 covers 10 bases. V dropped 5 bases and J dropped 4; count of bases not matched to a gene: 7. Germline V lookup: CDR1 PRHDT, CDR2 FYEKMQ (reference sequence). CDR3 size: 15 residues. CDR3 amino acids: CASSTRGQGRETQYF. CDR3 in DNA: TGTGCCAGCAGCACCCGGGGACAGGGGCGAGAGACCCAGTACTTC.

CDR3 region: CASSHSSRTGGPEAFF. CDR3 bases: TGTGCCAGCAGCCATTCTTCCCGGACAGGGGGACCTGAAGCTTTCTTT. V usage is TRBV7-9 and J usage is TRBJ1-1; TRBD1 matches at 10 bases. The CDR3 is 16 amino acids. Trimming cost V 5 bases and J 6 bases; bases outside gene matches: 12. The V gene's germline CDR1 is SEHNR and CDR2 FQNEAQ (reference sequence). Full variable domain (rest looked up from reference TRBV7-9 and TRBJ1-1): DTGVSQNPRHKITKRGQNVTFRCDPISEHNRLYWYRQTLGQGPEFLTYFQNEAQLEKSRLLSDRFSAERPKGSFSTLEIQRTEQGDSAMYLCASSHSSRTGGPEAFFGQGTRLTVV.

This clone was detected only once. The chain links TRBV10-2 to TRBJ2-3; 9 bases map to TRBD2. The CDR3 totals 13 residues. Germline CDR1 is WSHSY and CDR2 is SAAADI. V gave up 5 bases and J gave up 3 bases; unmatched junction bases: 0. CDR3 sequence reads: CASSSGGTDTQYF. CDR3 sequence (DNA): TGCGCCAGCAGTAGCGGGGGGACAGATACGCAGTATTTT.

The chain employs TRBV7-2 and TRBJ2-2; 8 nucleotides align to TRBD2. Germline CDR1 and CDR2: SGHTA and FQGNSA. The CDR3 is 18 amino acids. Trimming took 3 bases from V and 0 from J; bases not matched to a gene: 9. The chain's CDR3 is CASSFSTATSANTGELFF. The CDR3 coding sequence is TGTGCCAGCAGCTTCTCCACGGCGACTAGCGCGAACACCGGGGAGCTGTTTTTT.